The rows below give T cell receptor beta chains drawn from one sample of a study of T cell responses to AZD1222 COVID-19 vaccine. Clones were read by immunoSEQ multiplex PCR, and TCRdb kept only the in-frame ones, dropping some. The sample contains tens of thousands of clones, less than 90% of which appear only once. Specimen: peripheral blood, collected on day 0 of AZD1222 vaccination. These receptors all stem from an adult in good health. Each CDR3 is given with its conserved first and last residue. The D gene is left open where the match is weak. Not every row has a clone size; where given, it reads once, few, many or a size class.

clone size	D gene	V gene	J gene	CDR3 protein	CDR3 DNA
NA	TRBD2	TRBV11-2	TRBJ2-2	CASSLSGGQAGELFF	TGTGCCAGCAGCTTGAGCGGGGGGCAGGCCGGGGAGCTGTTTTTT
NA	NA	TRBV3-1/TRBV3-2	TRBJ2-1	CASSPLLSSDEQFF	TGTGCCAGCAGCCCCTTACTTAGCTCGGATGAGCAGTTCTTC
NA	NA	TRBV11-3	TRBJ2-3	CASSQAAGSTDTQYF	TGTGCCAGCAGCCAAGCAGCAGGATCCACAGATACGCAGTATTTT
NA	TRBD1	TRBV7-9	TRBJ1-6	CATDAGAGGHSPLHF	TGTGCCACCGACGCGGGGGCAGGGGGCCATTCACCCCTCCACTTT
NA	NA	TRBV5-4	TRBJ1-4	CASSLDPGFNEKLFF	TGTGCCAGCAGCTTGGACCCAGGTTTTAATGAAAAACTGTTTTTT
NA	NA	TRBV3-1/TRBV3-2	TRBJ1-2	CASSLLWAQEGYTF	TGTGCCAGCAGCCTTTTATGGGCCCAGGAGGGCTACACCTTC
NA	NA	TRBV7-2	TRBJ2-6	CASSLNGPSSGANVLTF	TGTGCCAGCAGCTTAAATGGCCCAAGCTCTGGGGCCAACGTCCTGACTTTC
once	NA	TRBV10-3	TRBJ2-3	CAIGSGSTDTQYF	TGTGCCATCGGTAGCGGCAGCACAGATACGCAGTATTTT
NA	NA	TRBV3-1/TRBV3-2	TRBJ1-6	CASSPDPGNYSPLHF	TGTGCCAGCAGCCCGGACCCTGGCAATTATTCACCCCTCCACTTT
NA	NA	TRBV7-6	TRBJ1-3	CASSLAGAEGNTIYF	TGTGCCAGCAGCCTCGCCGGGGCTGAGGGAAACACCATATATTTT
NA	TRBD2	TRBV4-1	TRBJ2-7	CASSPKIAGVSYEQYF	TGCGCCAGCAGCCCCAAAATAGCGGGGGTCTCCTACGAGCAGTACTTC
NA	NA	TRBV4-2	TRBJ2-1	CASSQVTSSRVEQFF	TGTGCCAGCAGCCAAGTGACCTCATCTAGGGTGGAGCAGTTCTTC
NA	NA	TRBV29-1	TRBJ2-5	CSARGPGHQETQYF	TGCAGCGCCCGAGGGCCTGGGCATCAAGAGACCCAGTACTTC
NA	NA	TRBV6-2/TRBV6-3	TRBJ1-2	CASSSVRFYGYTF	TGTGCCAGCAGTTCCGTCAGGTTCTATGGCTACACCTTC
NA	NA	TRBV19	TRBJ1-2	CASSMPGESLYGYTF	TGTGCCAGTAGTATGCCAGGGGAGTCCCTCTATGGCTACACCTTC
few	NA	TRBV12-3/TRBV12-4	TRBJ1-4	CASRRMGEKLFF	TGTGCCAGCAGAAGAATGGGGGAAAAACTGTTTTTT
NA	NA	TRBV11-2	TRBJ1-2	CASCRAGSYGYTF	TGTGCCAGCTGCCGGGCAGGGAGCTATGGCTACACCTTC
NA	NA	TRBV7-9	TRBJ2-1	CATPREGLSSYNEQFF	TGTGCCACCCCGCGCGAGGGCCTGAGCTCCTACAATGAGCAGTTCTTC
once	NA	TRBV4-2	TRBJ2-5	CASSQALGVPDF	TGTGCCAGCAGCCAAGCGCTGGGCGTTCCGGACTTC
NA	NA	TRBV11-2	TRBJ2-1	CASSLGGGAYNEQFF	TGTGCCAGCAGCTTAGGAGGGGGAGCCTACAATGAGCAGTTCTTC
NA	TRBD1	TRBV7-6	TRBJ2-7	CASSPTGAGSYEQYF	TGTGCCAGCAGCCCGACAGGGGCTGGATCCTACGAGCAGTACTTC
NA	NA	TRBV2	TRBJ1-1	CASSEHRMNTEAFF	TGTGCCAGCAGTGAACACAGGATGAACACTGAAGCTTTCTTT
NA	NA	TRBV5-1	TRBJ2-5	CASSPEPGWSTVETQYF	TGCGCCAGCAGCCCGGAGCCGGGATGGTCCACTGTAGAGACCCAGTACTTC
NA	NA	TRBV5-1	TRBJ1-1	CASSSLQGYTEAFF	TGCGCCAGCAGCTCCTTACAGGGATACACTGAAGCTTTCTTT
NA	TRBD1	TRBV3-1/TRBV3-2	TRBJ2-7	CASTTGTAYEQYF	TGTGCCAGCACCACCGGGACAGCCTACGAGCAGTACTTC
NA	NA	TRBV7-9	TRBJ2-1	CASSHPDTLMTGREQFF	TGTGCCAGCAGCCACCCCGATACCCTTATGACAGGGAGGGAGCAGTTCTTC
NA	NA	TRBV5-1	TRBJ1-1	CASSSVQGLNTEAFF	TGCGCCAGCAGTTCCGTCCAGGGGTTGAACACTGAAGCTTTCTTT
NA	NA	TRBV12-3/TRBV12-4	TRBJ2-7	CASRPDGTYEQYF	TGTGCCAGCAGACCGGACGGGACCTACGAGCAGTACTTC
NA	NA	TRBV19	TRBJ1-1	CASSPPTVGGRRTEAFF	TGTGCCAGTAGTCCCCCTACGGTGGGGGGCCGAAGGACTGAAGCTTTCTTT
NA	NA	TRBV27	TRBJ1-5	CASSFGAQAQPQHF	TGTGCCAGCAGTTTCGGGGCCCAGGCTCAGCCCCAGCATTTT